This record concerns one T cell receptor (beta chain) sequence. The sample comes from a study of OX40 agonist ivuxolimab in advanced cancers. Study background: Participants could have had prior anti-PD-1, anti-PD-L1 or anti-CTLA-4 therapy, and around 40% had some.

Here immunoSEQ multiplex PCR was the method, and the copy in TCRdb shows in-frame clones only, minus some. The sample records under 80,000 clones, around nine tenths being singletons. Trimming left V 5 bases short and J 4 bases short, with 6 bases between. This CDR3 has 12 residues. From germline, CDR1 is MDHEN and CDR2 SYDVKM. The chain carries TRBV28 and TRBJ1-3; the D is unclear. This receptor was identified in an adult with an advanced solid tumor such as melanoma, head and neck, liver or kidney cancer. Sequencing used CD4+ or CD8+ T cells sorted from blood, obtained in a trial of the OX40 agonist ivuxolimab. The DNA of the CDR3 is TGTGCCAGCAGTCGCTTGGGAAACACCATATATTTT. Its protein product is CASSRLGNTIYF.